This TCR beta chain is from a study of CD8 T cells in Susac syndrome. RNA was extracted with the RNeasy kit, and a quantity of roughly 0.5 to 1 ug was reverse transcribed using random hexamers. Amplification of the TCR beta CDR3 was carried out by immunoSEQ multiplex PCR, which spanned a total of 54 Vbeta and 13 Jbeta segments. From the immunoSEQ multiplex PCR reads, TCRdb called clonotypes with MiXCR, one entry per CDR3 protein. Of 200,000 or so distinct CDR3 sequences listed, roughly 96% were seen once; the top ten hold about 0.087%. Peripheral blood CD8+ and CD4+ T cells were profiled by TCR beta sequencing. The CD8+ and CD4+ T cells were isolated magnetically using a negative isolation approach, whereas the TEMRA cells were enriched by FACS. The CDR3 runs to 15 residues. The V gene lost 2 bases and the J gene lost 5 bases, with 18 bases spanning the gap. Germline V gene lookup returns CDR1 SQVTM and CDR2 ANQGSEA.

The source material was CD4+ T cells from PBMCs. V usage is TRBV29-1 and J usage is TRBJ1-1; tentative D call: TRBD1 (5 bases). This receptor was obtained from a human donor with multiple sclerosis. As DNA, the CDR3 is TGCAGCGTTGAAAAATTGGGGGGGTTTAGTACTGAAGCTTTCTTT. Encoded protein: CSVEKLGGFSTEAFF.